Below, one T cell receptor (beta chain) is given with its context. The data are from a study of T cells in Graves' hyperthyroidism and ophthalmopathy. Amplification of TCR beta CDR3 regions was performed using RNA transcripts as template. RT-PCR in the first round (using the HTBI primer set) targeted the TCR CDR3. TCRdb redid the calling of the multiplex PCR reads with MiXCR, one entry per CDR3 protein. The sample lists approximately 620,000 distinct CDR3 sequences, over 11% occurring once. This CDR3 region has 15 residues. Trimming shortened V by 1 base and J by 3 bases, and 13 bases separated the two germline ends. Per the germline V gene, CDR1 is KGHSH and CDR2 is LQKENI.

This clonotype was obtained from a woman aged 25-40 years with Graves' hyperthyroidism that later progressed to Graves' ophthalmopathy. The sample consisted of blood. V is TRBV18 and J is TRBJ2-7; no firm D call. The CDR3 DNA reads as TGTGCCAGCTCACCACAGGAAGGGTACATCTACGAGCAGTACTTC. It codes for CASSPQEGYIYEQYF.